Listed here are 25 T cell receptor beta chains from one sample, sequenced in a study of monozygotic twins with inflammatory bowel disease. TCRdb reprocessed the 5' RACE reads and stores each CDR3 protein as one record, lacking DNA. The sample data list 440,000 or so distinct CDR3 sequences. The source material was blood. The receptors here all came from a human donor with ulcerative colitis or Crohn's disease, or a healthy co-twin of an affected twin (not recorded which).

The chain uses TRBV11-2 and TRBJ2-1; TCRdb outputs TRBD2, but without DNA this stays unchecked. Per germline, CDR1 SGHAT and CDR2 FQNNGV. The CDR3 has 19 amino acids. CDR3 protein: CASSLEPLAEMSSYNEQFF.

The rearrangement joins TRBV5-1 to TRBJ2-7. CDR1 and CDR2 from the germline V gene are SGHRS and YFSETQ. The CDR3 is made up of 11 amino acids. CDR3 sequence reads: CASSFAGKEYF.

The rearrangement uses TRBV3-1 and TRBJ1-3; the D call from TCRdb, TRBD1, cannot be confirmed without DNA. This CDR3 is built from 14 residues. CDR1 is LGHDT and CDR2 is YNNKEL in the germline V gene (reference sequence). CDR3 in amino acids: CASSQGQSGNTIYF.

The gene calls are TRBV5-1 and TRBJ2-5; absent DNA, TCRdb's TRBD1 call cannot be checked. CDR1 is SGHRS, CDR2 YFSETQ, per germline. This CDR3 has 19 residues. Here the CDR3 reads CASTRPRFERPPIGETQYF.

Here the CDR3 reads CSARDPTGILLETQYF. The rearrangement links TRBV20-1 to TRBJ2-5; TCRdb names TRBD1, which stays unverified in the absence of DNA. CDR3 size: 16 residues. Per the germline V gene, CDR1 is DFQATT and CDR2 is SNEGSKA (reference sequence).

The chain links TRBV6-6 to TRBJ1-5. Germline V lookup: CDR1 MNHNY, CDR2 SVGAGI (reference sequence). There are 12 residues in the CDR3. The chain's CDR3 is CASSAQDQPQHF.

The J gene is TRBJ2-7, the V gene TRBV4-1; with no DNA, the TCRdb D assignment of TRBD1 cannot be verified. CDR1 MGHRA and CDR2 YSYEKL come from the germline V gene. This CDR3 contains 18 residues. The CDR3 spells CASSQDASAYGRFYEQYF.

This sequence joins TRBV7-2 and TRBJ1-2. Germline CDR1 reads SGHTA; CDR2 reads FQGNSA. The CDR3 consists of 13 residues. The CDR3 sequence is CASSLKHLYGYTF.

This chain's CDR3 is CASSLQGRSSHEQYF. The chain has TRBV4-1 and TRBJ2-7. The CDR3 length is 15 residues. CDR1 and CDR2 from the germline V gene are MGHRA and YSYEKL.

CDR3 region: CASSSTYRDTEAFF. The chain uses TRBV7-2 and TRBJ1-1; TCRdb outputs TRBD1, but without DNA this stays unchecked. Germline lookup yields CDR1 SGHTA and CDR2 FQGNSA. This CDR3 comprises 14 residues.

The rearrangement uses TRBV28 and TRBJ1-1. Germline V lookup: CDR1 MDHEN, CDR2 SYDVKM. The CDR3 is made up of 14 amino acids. CDR3 sequence: CAGSAGPGNTEAFF.

The J gene is TRBJ2-7, the V gene TRBV7-2. There are 13 residues in the CDR3. Per the germline V gene, CDR1 is SGHTA and CDR2 is FQGNSA. The CDR3 loop is CASSLPFSYEQYF.

The V gene is TRBV5-1, the J gene TRBJ2-3; as DNA is missing, the TRBD1 call by TCRdb cannot be tested. This CDR3 spans 18 amino acids. CDR1 is SGHRS and CDR2 is YFSETQ in the germline V gene. This chain's CDR3 is CASSAGRLRDEGTDTQYF.

The gene calls are TRBV15 and TRBJ1-4; TCRdb lists TRBD1, though no DNA is available to test this call. CDR1 and CDR2 from the germline V gene are LNHNV and YYDKDF (reference sequence). This CDR3 has 15 residues. CDR3 sequence: CATSGPTGGLEKLFF.

J is TRBJ1-1 and V is TRBV5-4; the D gene TCRdb calls, TRBD1, cannot be checked with no DNA. Germline loops: CDR1 SGHNT, CDR2 YYREEE (reference sequence). The CDR3 consists of 12 residues. The CDR3 loop is CASQGQDTEAFF.

V gene TRBV5-6 combines with J gene TRBJ1-1. The germline V gene has CDR1 SGHDT and CDR2 YYEEEE. The CDR3 runs 15 residues. CDR3 in amino acids: CASSPVLRRDTEAFF.

The chain employs TRBV28 and TRBJ2-7; the TRBD2 assignment by TCRdb is unverifiable without DNA. CDR3 length: 15 amino acids. Germline assignment: CDR1 MDHEN and CDR2 SYDVKM. The CDR3 is CASSRVGTSAYEQYF.

CDR3 loop: CSARDPSGNPYEQYF. This chain connects TRBV20-1 to TRBJ2-7. The germline gives CDR1 DFQATT, CDR2 SNEGSKA (reference sequence). This CDR3 spans 15 amino acids.

This rearrangement joins TRBV7-8 to TRBJ2-1. The CDR3 extends over 14 amino acids. CDR1 is SGHVS and CDR2 is FQNEAQ in the germline V gene. CDR3 in amino acids: CASSLGSRLDEQFF.

J is TRBJ1-1 and V is TRBV20-1. CDR1 is DFQATT, CDR2 SNEGSKA, per germline (reference sequence). The CDR3 is made up of 11 amino acids. CDR3 residues: CSGELNTEAFF.

The J gene is TRBJ2-2, the V gene TRBV7-9; TCRdb selects TRBD2, and the lack of DNA leaves this call unchecked. Germline CDR1 and CDR2: SEHNR and FQNEAQ (reference sequence). This CDR3 is 14 amino acids long. The CDR3 reads CASDPGLSPGELFF.

The chain carries TRBV5-5 and TRBJ1-2; lacking DNA, the TRBD1 call made by TCRdb goes unchecked. From germline, CDR1 is SGHKS and CDR2 YYEKEE (reference sequence). The CDR3 has 15 amino acids. The CDR3 loop is CASSLAGGYNYGYTF.

This chain's CDR3 is CASNIRGDGTEAFF. The rearrangement uses TRBV7-9 and TRBJ1-1. Germline CDR1 reads SEHNR; CDR2 reads FQNEAQ (reference sequence). The CDR3 has 14 amino acids.

The genes are TRBV7-2 and TRBJ2-3; the D call from TCRdb, TRBD2, cannot be confirmed without DNA. CDR1 is SGHTA and CDR2 is FQGNSA in the germline V gene. The CDR3 runs 16 residues. Here the CDR3 reads CASSLIGAGTRDTQYF.

The V call is TRBV18, the J call TRBJ2-3; without DNA, the TCRdb call of TRBD2 cannot be checked. Germline assignment: CDR1 KGHSH and CDR2 LQKENI. The CDR3 runs to 17 residues. CDR3 residues: CASSPEIAGHTTDTQYF.